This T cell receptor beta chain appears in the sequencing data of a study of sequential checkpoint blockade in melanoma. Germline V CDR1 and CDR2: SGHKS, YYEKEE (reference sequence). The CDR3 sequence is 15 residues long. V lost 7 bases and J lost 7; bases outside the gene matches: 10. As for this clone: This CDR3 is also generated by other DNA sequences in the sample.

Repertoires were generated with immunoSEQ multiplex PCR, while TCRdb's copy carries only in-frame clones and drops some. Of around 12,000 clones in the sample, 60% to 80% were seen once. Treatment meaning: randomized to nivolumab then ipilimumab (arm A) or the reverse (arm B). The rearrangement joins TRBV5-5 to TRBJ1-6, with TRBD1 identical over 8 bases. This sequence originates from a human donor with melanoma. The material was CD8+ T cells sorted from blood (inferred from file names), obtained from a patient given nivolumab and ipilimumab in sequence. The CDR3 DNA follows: TGTGCCAGCTCCCCCTCCACAGGGGGAAATTCACCCCTCCACTTT. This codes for CASSPSTGGNSPLHF. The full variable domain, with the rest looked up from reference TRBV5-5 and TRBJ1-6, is DAGVTQSPTHLIKTRGQQVTLRCSPISGHKSVSWYQQVLGQGPQFIFQYYEKEERGRGNFPDRFSARQFPNYSSELNVNALLLGDSALYLCASSPSTGGNSPLHFGNGTRLTVT.